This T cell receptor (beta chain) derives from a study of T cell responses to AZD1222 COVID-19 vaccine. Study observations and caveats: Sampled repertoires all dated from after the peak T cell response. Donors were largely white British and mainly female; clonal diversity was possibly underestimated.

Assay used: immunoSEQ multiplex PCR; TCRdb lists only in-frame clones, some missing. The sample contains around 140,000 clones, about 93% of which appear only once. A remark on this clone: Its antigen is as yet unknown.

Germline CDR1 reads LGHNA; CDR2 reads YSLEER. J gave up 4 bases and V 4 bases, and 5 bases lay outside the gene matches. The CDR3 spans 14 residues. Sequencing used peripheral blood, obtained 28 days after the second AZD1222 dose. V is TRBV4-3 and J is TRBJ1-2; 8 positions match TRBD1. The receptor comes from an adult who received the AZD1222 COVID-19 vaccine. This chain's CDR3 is CASSLKDRVYGYTF. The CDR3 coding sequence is TGCGCCAGCAGCCTTAAGGACAGGGTCTATGGCTACACCTTC.